One and the same sample provided the 21 T cell receptor beta chains below, sequenced in a study of naive and memory T cell subsets. An equimolar mix of two oligonucleotides served as the beta constant-region primer for TRBC1 and TRBC2. A single record per CDR3 protein comes from TCRdb applying MiXCR to the UMI-ligation and nested PCR reads. The data show some 150,000 distinct CDR3 sequences, about a sixth seen once. The specimen sequenced was naive CD4+ T cells from blood. These receptors came from a human donor in good health.

The rearrangement uses TRBV18 and TRBJ2-5, with D possibly matching TRBD1 (6 bases). The V end was cut by 3 bases, the J end by 1 base, with 9 bases between. The CDR3 totals 14 residues. Germline V gene sequence: CDR1 KGHSH, CDR2 LQKENI. This chain's CDR3 is CASSPTGFQETQYF. The CDR3 DNA reads TGTGCCAGCTCACCGACAGGATTCCAAGAGACCCAGTACTTC.

In its sample, this clonotype was seen a few times. The chain recombines TRBV28 with TRBJ2-6; possibly TRBD1 for D (5 bases). V dropped 2 bases and J dropped 4 bases, with 9 bases sitting between them. Looked up from germline, CDR1 is MDHEN and CDR2 is SYDVKM. This CDR3 region has 15 residues. The chain's CDR3 is CASSLEGAGANVLTF. The CDR3 DNA sequence: TGTGCCAGCAGTTTAGAAGGGGCGGGGGCCAACGTCCTGACTTTC.

The sample holds a few counts of this clonotype. The V call is TRBV5-1, the J call TRBJ1-5; 9 bases fit TRBD1. There are 15 residues in the CDR3. Trimming removed 2 bases from V and 4 bases from J; junction bases left unmatched: 4. Germline V CDR1 and CDR2: SGHRS, YFSETQ. The CDR3 nucleotides read TGCGCCAGCAGCTTCCCCGGGACAGGGAATCAGCCCCAGCATTTT. It translates to CASSFPGTGNQPQHF.

The chain uses TRBV28 and TRBJ2-7; 11 nucleotides match TRBD2. The germline V gene has CDR1 MDHEN and CDR2 SYDVKM. This CDR3 has 13 residues. The junction had 4 bases not matched to a gene; V was cut back by 5 bases and J by 7 bases. The CDR3 protein is CASSTPSGREQYF. The CDR3, as DNA: TGTGCCAGCAGTACGCCTAGCGGGAGGGAGCAGTACTTC.

This clonotype appeared many times. V gene TRBV5-1 combines with J gene TRBJ2-1; possibly TRBD1 for D (6 bases). The V and J ends lost 5 bases and 6 bases respectively, with 15 bases between them. The CDR3 is made up of 14 amino acids. Per germline, CDR1 SGHRS and CDR2 YFSETQ. The CDR3: CASSKDRPPNEQFF. CDR3 nucleotide sequence: TGCGCCAGCAGTAAGGACAGACCTCCCAATGAGCAGTTCTTC.

This chain links TRBV25-1 with TRBJ1-1; D uncertain. The CDR3 loop spans 12 amino acids. V was clipped by 4 bases and J by 11 bases, with 14 bases between them. CDR1 and CDR2 (germline): MGHDK, SYGVNS. CDR3 bases: TGTGCCAGCAGTGGTGACCGTCAGTGGGCTTTCTTT. The encoded protein is CASSGDRQWAFF.

The J gene is TRBJ2-2, the V gene TRBV18, with unresolved D. V lost 4 bases and J 5 bases, leaving 11 bases between the germline ends. There are 14 residues in the CDR3. In germline, CDR1 is KGHSH, CDR2 LQKENI. This chain's CDR3 is CASSQELQTGELFF. The CDR3 DNA reads as TGTGCCAGCTCACAGGAACTACAAACCGGGGAGCTGTTTTTT. Full variable domain (rest looked up from reference TRBV18 and TRBJ2-2): NAGVMQNPRHLVRRRGQEARLRCSPMKGHSHVYWYRQLPEEGLKFMVYLQKENIIDESGMPKERFSAEFPKEGPSILRIQQVVRGDSAAYFCASSQELQTGELFFGEGSRLTVL.

The chain links TRBV10-3 to TRBJ2-3, with 13 bases matching TRBD2. Germline lookup yields CDR1 ENHRY and CDR2 SYGVKD. Losses at the gene ends were 5 bases for V and 7 bases for J; bases not matched to a gene: 6. The CDR3 runs to 15 residues. Here the CDR3 reads CAISPTSGRSNTQYF. CDR3 sequence (DNA): TGTGCCATCAGTCCGACTAGCGGGAGGTCAAATACGCAGTATTTT.

The V gene is TRBV28, the J gene TRBJ1-4; 9 bases are a match to TRBD1. J gave up 5 bases and V 5 bases, and 6 bases lay outside the gene matches. The CDR3 has 15 residues. Looked up from germline, CDR1 is MDHEN and CDR2 is SYDVKM. The CDR3 DNA reads as TGTGCCAGCAGTACTACAGGGGGCCGAAATGAAAAACTGTTTTTT. Its protein is CASSTTGGRNEKLFF.

This sequence joins TRBV14 and TRBJ2-1; 11 nucleotides align to TRBD2. Germline CDR1 is SGHDN and CDR2 is FVKESK. The CDR3 has 20 amino acids. J was trimmed by 8 bases and V by 0 bases; bases with no gene match: 18. CDR3 residues: CASSQEIDSSGRSFLYEQFF. CDR3 nucleotides: TGTGCCAGCAGCCAAGAAATCGATTCTAGCGGGAGGTCTTTTTTGTATGAGCAGTTCTTC.

A few counts support this clonotype. This chain uses TRBV5-6 with TRBJ1-2, with no clear D. The CDR3 spans 13 residues. Trimming pared 6 bases from V and 1 base from J, leaving 10 bases between. Germline loops: CDR1 SGHDT, CDR2 YYEEEE. CDR3 protein: CASMRTDNYGYTF. Here the CDR3 DNA reads TGTGCCAGCATGAGGACCGATAACTATGGCTACACCTTC.

This clonotype showed up just a few times. This chain links TRBV28 with TRBJ1-4, with D possibly TRBD1 on 6 matching bases. Trimming took 9 bases from V and 4 from J, leaving 18 bases between them. The CDR3 loop spans 15 amino acids. The germline gives CDR1 MDHEN, CDR2 SYDVKM. The CDR3 nucleotides are TGTGCCAGTACTCTGTCACAGGGTGGTAATGAAAAACTGTTTTTT. Protein product: CASTLSQGGNEKLFF.

J is TRBJ1-6 and V is TRBV28; TRBD1 matches 10 bases. Germline V gene lookup returns CDR1 MDHEN and CDR2 SYDVKM. This CDR3 comprises 16 residues. J lost 17 bases, V lost 5 bases, and 18 bases had no gene match. The CDR3 nucleotides read TGTGCCAGCAGTCCGCTTAAGGGACAGGGGCTTACGATTATCCACTTT. As protein: CASSPLKGQGLTIIHF.

As to this clonotype: This clone may be a read error of a much larger clone one base away. This chain links TRBV7-2 with TRBJ2-1, with 13 bases lining up with TRBD2. This CDR3 is built from 18 residues. Germline trimming cut 5 bases from V and 1 base from J; bases unmatched to any gene: 8. Germline CDR1 is SGHTA and CDR2 is FQGNSA. CDR3 nucleotides: TGTACCAGCAGCCCGCGGACTAGCGGGAGAGGGTCCTACAATGAGCAGTTCTTC. It is translated as CTSSPRTSGRGSYNEQFF.

The chain recombines TRBV7-8 with TRBJ1-4; 7 bases fit TRBD1. This CDR3 contains 14 residues. Germline lookup yields CDR1 SGHVS and CDR2 FQNEAQ. V dropped 5 bases and J dropped 4; count of bases not matched to a gene: 4. This CDR3 reads CASSRTGNNEKLFF. CDR3 bases: TGTGCCAGCAGCCGGACAGGCAATAATGAAAAACTGTTTTTT.

The rearrangement links TRBV10-3 to TRBJ2-1, with 15 bases identical to TRBD2. V lost 4 bases and J lost 8; bases outside the gene matches: 6. The CDR3 sequence is 16 residues long. Germline lookup yields CDR1 ENHRY and CDR2 SYGVKD. The DNA for the CDR3 is TGTGCCATCAGTGGGGGACTAGCGGGAGGTGCCGATGAGCAGTTCTTC. It codes for CAISGGLAGGADEQFF.

The chain links TRBV12-3 or TRBV12-4 to TRBJ1-1, with a tentative D call TRBD1 (6 bases). CDR3 size: 14 residues. V was pared by 9 bases and J by 0 bases, with 14 bases between. For the CDR3, the DNA is TGTGCCAGTAGTAGGACAGTCCTGAACACTGAAGCTTTCTTT. Translation: CASSRTVLNTEAFF.

This clonotype appeared a single time. The J gene is TRBJ2-7, the V gene TRBV2; TRBD2 agrees at 7 bases. This CDR3 spans 14 amino acids. Germline loops: CDR1 SNHLY, CDR2 FYNNEI. Losses at the gene ends were 6 bases for V and 6 bases for J; bases not matched to a gene: 11. CDR3 loop: CASRALRDYAEQYF. The CDR3 DNA sequence: TGTGCCAGCAGGGCTCTGCGGGACTACGCCGAGCAGTACTTC.

The sample holds a few counts of this clonotype. The V call is TRBV14, the J call TRBJ1-2; D possibly corresponds to TRBD1 (5 bases). Germline V CDR1 and CDR2: SGHDN, FVKESK. This CDR3 has 14 amino acids. The germline V and J ends were trimmed by 3 bases and 8 bases, with 16 bases remaining between them. CDR3 residues: CASSQMTDAGGYTF. CDR3 DNA: TGTGCCAGCAGCCAGATGACAGACGCGGGAGGCTACACCTTC.

The chain links TRBV20-1 to TRBJ2-4; the match to TRBD1 covers 7 bases. The CDR3 runs 15 residues. Germline CDR1 and CDR2: DFQATT and SNEGSKA (reference sequence). V gave up 3 bases and J gave up 3 bases; unmatched junction bases: 8. CDR3 sequence reads: CSARDRKTYKNIQYF. CDR3 in DNA: TGCAGTGCTAGGGACAGGAAGACTTACAAAAACATTCAGTACTTC.

The J gene is TRBJ2-2, the V gene TRBV12-3 or TRBV12-4; 8 nucleotides agree with TRBD2. This CDR3 has 16 residues. V shed 3 bases and J 6 bases; nucleotides not matched to a gene: 9. For the CDR3, the DNA is TGTGCCAGCAGTTTTCGAGCTAGCGGGTTCGCCGGGGAGCTGTTTTTT. Translation: CASSFRASGFAGELFF.